The entry below gives a single T cell receptor (beta chain) sequence along with its context. Its antigen is not identified. Germline values: CDR1 MGHRA, CDR2 YSYEKL. The CDR3 sequence is 16 residues long. V was pared by 3 bases and J by 7 bases, with 10 bases of the junction left unmatched. The entry originates in a study of post-analysis software for immune sequencing data. Study results and caveats: In patients, TRBV5-6, TRBV5-1 and TRBV20-1 belonged to roughly five TRBV segments found more frequently than in controls. Normalized Chao1 diversity was significantly lower in multiple sclerosis patients than in controls.

Unique molecular identifiers were carried by the TCR beta cDNA libraries. T cells numbering about 0.9 to 10 million yielded cDNA molecules that totaled roughly 0.5 million. One entry per CDR3 protein results from TCRdb running MiXCR on the PCR reads. Of hundreds of thousands of distinct CDR3 sequences in the sample, 25% to 30% were seen once. Sequencing was performed on blood. This TCR was sampled from a girl aged 5-17 years with multiple sclerosis. V is TRBV4-1 and J is TRBJ2-1; 9 bases match TRBD2. In nucleotides, the CDR3 is TGCGCCAGCAGCCACCCCTCGGCGGGGGGGCCGAATGAGCAGTTCTTC. Protein sequence: CASSHPSAGGPNEQFF.